This TCR beta chain is drawn from a study of blood T cell repertoires in COVID-19 (dated by TCRdb to 2020 to 2022). For context, the study as a whole: Collaborator samples came from the United States, Italy and Spain and covered acute and convalescent phases of COVID-19. The prospective study material was composed of cDNA or gDNA derived from T cells, B-cell-depleted T cells, or PBMCs. The samples were drawn from the first 160 participants of the ongoing ImmuneRACE study and from 1,254 subjects provided by 6 global collaborators. Where available, HLA class I and class II types were obtained from metadata supplied by the sample provider rather than from assay-based typing. Deeply sampled blood TCRbeta repertoires from subjects exposed to, actively infected with, or recovered from COVID-19 were included in the dataset. A de-identified subject ID, COVID-19 status, age in years and sex were almost always included in the sample metadata. The repertoires were released in a freely available public database meant as a resource for research on the immune response to SARS-CoV-2.

Trimming removed 3 bases from V and 3 bases from J; the gene matches leave 3 bases unexplained. The CDR3 runs 14 amino acids, cysteine and phenylalanine included. CDR3 DNA only is kept here, 42 bases in frame from base 1. CDR1 and CDR2 (MNHEY, SMNVEV) derive from the germline V gene (reference sequence). TCRbeta CDR3 regions were amplified from genomic DNA using the immunoSEQ Assay, a bias-controlled multiplex PCR. Per the source publication's procedure: The number of nucleated cells in each sample was estimated by amplification of reference gene primers within the assay. To quantify the absolute abundance of each unique TCRbeta CDR3 rearrangement, sequence reads were collapsed and filtered. For each sample, productive Simpson clonality was calculated by taking the square root of Simpson's diversity index across productive rearrangements. TCRdb re-hosts the immuneACCESS table, in-frame sequences only. Its copies lack some clones; in the studies checked, an unresolved V gene accounts for under half of them, and the cause for the rest is not known. V and J calls and clone size are copied from that table; D and trimming were computed from the DNA. The sample yields about 250,000 clones; more than 75% were counted once. The ten top clones hold around 1.7% of the sample.

As to this clone: Its cognate antigen has yet to be identified. No base quality values were provided; no much bigger clone lies one nucleotide off.

In the prospective study, participants were about 18 to 100 years old, resided in approximately 25 geographic areas of the United States, and were enrolled through a virtual design. In the prospective study, cohorts were assigned on the basis of participant-reported clinical history obtained from a screening survey and a study questionnaire. ImmuneRACE Cohort 3 recovered participants were defined by two consecutive negative NP/OP PCR tests, healthcare professional clearance, or symptom resolution. Mobile phlebotomists in the prospective study collected whole blood, serum and a nasopharyngeal or oropharyngeal swab from every participant. Prospective study participants could optionally give additional blood draws and questionnaires over an approximately two-month period. Before DNA extraction, blood samples from the prospective study were shipped at room temperature or frozen. Study-wide conclusions, independent of this receptor: The amount of clinical and demographic metadata varied by source and participant and was provided uncurated.

In this chain, TRBV27 is recombined with TRBJ2-3; 7 nucleotides in the junction match TRBD1. This receptor was obtained from a man in his forties who had recovered from COVID-19. Sequencing was done on a sample of PBMCs or T cells enriched from blood (not recorded which). The nucleotides read TGTGCCAGCAGTTTCGACAGGGTGACAGATACGCAGTATTTT. Its product reads: CASSFDRVTDTQYF.